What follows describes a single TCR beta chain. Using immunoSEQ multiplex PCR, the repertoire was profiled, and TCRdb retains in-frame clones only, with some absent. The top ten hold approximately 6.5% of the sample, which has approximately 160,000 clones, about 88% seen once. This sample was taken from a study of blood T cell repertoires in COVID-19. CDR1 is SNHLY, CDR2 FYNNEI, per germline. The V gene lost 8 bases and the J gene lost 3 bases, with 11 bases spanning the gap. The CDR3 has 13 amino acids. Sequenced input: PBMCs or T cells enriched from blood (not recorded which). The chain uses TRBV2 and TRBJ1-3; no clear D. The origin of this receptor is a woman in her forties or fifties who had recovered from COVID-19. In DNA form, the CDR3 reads TGTGCCAGCCGCGAACGAGGTGGAAACACCATATATTTT. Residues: CASRERGGNTIYF.